The 19 T cell receptor beta chains below all came from one sample that was sequenced in a study of T cell responses to AZD1222 COVID-19 vaccine (dated by TCRdb to the early 2020s). Libraries were constructed by the immunoSEQ multiplex PCR assay. Held by TCRdb, this immuneACCESS table contains in-frame sequences only and omits some clones. Under half of the omission traces to an unresolved V gene where checked; the cause of the rest is unknown. This sample is represented by 180,000 or so clones; around 90% of them were singletons. Together, the top ten hold around 7.9% of the sample. The sample's time point label, decoded: baseline before first vaccination. The sample consisted of peripheral blood, taken on day 0 of AZD1222 vaccination. These receptors all stem from an adult in good health.

J is TRBJ2-7 and V is TRBV2; D gene unclear. The V and J ends lost 6 bases and 4 bases respectively, with 4 bases between them. The V gene's germline CDR1 is SNHLY and CDR2 FYNNEI. The length of the CDR3 is 10 residues. For the CDR3, the DNA is TGTGCCAGCAGGGGGTACGAGCAGTACTTC. This translates into CASRGYEQYF.

The V and J genes are TRBV18 and TRBJ1-2; 9 bases align to TRBD1. There are 14 residues in the CDR3. J lost 3 bases, V lost 4 bases, and 3 bases had no gene match. The germline V gene has CDR1 KGHSH and CDR2 LQKENI. CDR3 in DNA: TGTGCCAGCTCACGGACAGGGGAAGACTATGGCTACACCTTC. Encoded protein: CASSRTGEDYGYTF.

V is TRBV6-4 and J is TRBJ1-1, with a weak D call TRBD1 (6 bases). V shed 4 bases and J shed 3 bases, with 15 bases lying between them. Germline CDR1 reads MRHNA; CDR2 reads SNTAGT. The CDR3 consists of 15 residues. Here the CDR3 reads CASSADTEGDTEAFF. The CDR3 DNA reads as TGTGCCAGCAGTGCCGATACGGAGGGGGACACTGAAGCTTTCTTT.

The chain combines TRBV9 with TRBJ2-3, with D perhaps given as TRBD1 or TRBD2 (5 bases each). The germline gives CDR1 SGDLS, CDR2 YYNGEE. Trimming pared 0 bases from V and 4 bases from J, leaving 9 bases between. The CDR3 has 14 residues. CDR3 bases: TGTGCCAGCAGCGTAGGTTGGGGACCAGATACGCAGTATTTT. It translates to CASSVGWGPDTQYF.

The chain links TRBV7-9 to TRBJ1-1, with 9 bases identical to TRBD1. The trim removed 3 bases at V and 6 bases at J, leaving 17 bases unmatched. Germline values: CDR1 SEHNR, CDR2 FQNEAQ (reference sequence). The CDR3 contains 18 residues. The CDR3 protein is CASSFKPRDREASAEAFF. Written as DNA, the CDR3 is TGTGCCAGCAGCTTCAAACCCCGGGACAGGGAAGCAAGCGCTGAAGCTTTCTTT.

The chain recombines TRBV30 with TRBJ1-5; tentative D call: TRBD1 (5 bases). The CDR3 is made up of 14 amino acids. The germline gives CDR1 GTSNPN, CDR2 SVGIG (reference sequence). Trimming stripped 1 base from V and 6 bases from J, with 13 bases between. CDR3 region: CAWSATLGPQPQHF. DNA of the CDR3: TGTGCCTGGAGTGCCACCCTGGGGCCTCAGCCCCAGCATTTT.

This clone was observed once. This chain joins TRBV5-4 and TRBJ2-7; D is undetermined. The V end was cut by 3 bases, the J end by 3 bases, with 4 bases between. Looked up from germline, CDR1 is SGHNT and CDR2 is YYREEE (reference sequence). This CDR3 comprises 11 residues. The CDR3 protein is CASSSYYEQYF. The CDR3 nucleotides are TGTGCCAGCAGCTCGTACTACGAGCAGTACTTC.

The genes are TRBV5-1 and TRBJ1-3; TRBD1 might be the D (5 bases). CDR3 length equals 12 residues. V was cut by 4 bases and J by 8 bases, with 10 bases left in between. Germline V gives CDR1 SGHRS, CDR2 YFSETQ. In nucleotides, the CDR3 is TGCGCCAGCAGCCCCGGGGCGCACACCATATATTTT. This encodes CASSPGAHTIYF.

V usage is TRBV5-5 and J usage is TRBJ1-1; a weak D match, TRBD1 (6 bases). V was shortened by 1 base and J by 4 bases, with 8 bases between the two germline ends. CDR1 is SGHKS, CDR2 YYEKEE, per germline (reference sequence). The CDR3 has 13 amino acids. The CDR3 loop is CASSLQGTTEAFF. CDR3 nucleotide sequence: TGTGCCAGCAGCTTGCAGGGGACCACTGAAGCTTTCTTT.

J is TRBJ1-2 and V is TRBV30; TRBD1 matches at 10 bases. V shed 5 bases, J shed 7 bases, and the junction held 7 bases outside the gene matches. This CDR3 spans 13 amino acids. Germline V gene lookup returns CDR1 GTSNPN and CDR2 SVGIG (reference sequence). The CDR3: CAWERQGAGGYTF. The CDR3 region has the DNA TGTGCCTGGGAGAGACAGGGGGCGGGTGGCTACACCTTC.

In its sample, this clone was seen once. The chain combines TRBV30 with TRBJ1-5; the D gene is possibly TRBD1 (6 bases). V lost 3 bases and J 2 bases, leaving 14 bases between the germline ends. CDR1 and CDR2 from the germline V gene are GTSNPN and SVGIG (reference sequence). This CDR3 region has 15 residues. CDR3 nucleotide sequence: TGTGCCTGGAGCGAAGGGGGGATCGGCAATCAGCCCCAGCATTTT. This gives the protein CAWSEGGIGNQPQHF.

This rearrangement joins TRBV10-1 to TRBJ2-1; the D gene could be TRBD1 or TRBD2 (5 bases each). Germline loops: CDR1 WNHNN, CDR2 SYGVQD (reference sequence). Trimming left V 5 bases short and J 5 bases short, with 22 bases between. The CDR3 runs 17 residues. CDR3 sequence: CASSPGRRGRMDNEQFF. Here the CDR3 DNA reads TGCGCCAGCAGTCCTGGAAGACGGGGACGTATGGACAATGAGCAGTTCTTC.

The chain combines TRBV12-3 or TRBV12-4 with TRBJ2-1; D not resolved. V lost 11 bases to trimming and J lost 10 bases, with 18 bases between them. The CDR3 spans 12 residues. In nucleotides, the CDR3 is TGTGCCTGCAACTTCTGGGGTTCGGAGCAGTTCTTC. It specifies CACNFWGSEQFF.

The genes are TRBV28 and TRBJ2-7; TRBD1 matches at 9 bases. Per the germline V gene, CDR1 is MDHEN and CDR2 is SYDVKM. Trimming removed 6 bases from V and 0 bases from J; junction bases left unmatched: 12. This CDR3 has 17 residues. The CDR3 loop reads CASSPPAGQGSSYEQYF. CDR3 coding DNA: TGTGCCAGCAGCCCGCCGGCGGGACAGGGAAGCTCCTACGAGCAGTACTTC.

V gene TRBV7-3 combines with J gene TRBJ2-3, with 7 nucleotides matching TRBD2. The V gene end was trimmed by 2 bases and the J gene end by 2 bases; junction bases not matched to a gene: 10. The germline CDR1 and CDR2 sequences are SGHTA and FQGTGA. The CDR3 consists of 17 residues. The CDR3 loop reads CASSLWLAGDPTDTQYF. CDR3 nucleotide sequence: TGTGCCAGCAGCTTATGGCTCGCGGGGGACCCCACAGATACGCAGTATTTT.

The rearrangement uses TRBV5-8 and TRBJ1-6; 7 bases are a match to TRBD1. The V gene end was trimmed by 1 base and the J gene end by 8 bases; junction bases not matched to a gene: 6. CDR1 is SGHTS and CDR2 is YDEGEE in the germline V gene. This CDR3 spans 15 amino acids. The CDR3 spells CASSLLRQGDSPLHF. CDR3 bases: TGTGCCAGCAGCTTGCTTCGTCAGGGGGATTCACCCCTCCACTTT.

The chain carries TRBV7-3 and TRBJ2-7, with 11 bases fitting TRBD2. Trimming took 5 bases from V and 0 from J; bases not matched to a gene: 12. Germline lookup yields CDR1 SGHTA and CDR2 FQGTGA. The CDR3 runs to 18 residues. The CDR3 protein is CASSPTVRLAGFSYEQYF. CDR3 coding DNA: TGTGCCAGCAGCCCAACGGTAAGACTAGCGGGGTTCTCCTACGAGCAGTACTTC.

J is TRBJ1-1 and V is TRBV5-4, with D hard to call. The length of the CDR3 is 13 residues. Looked up from germline, CDR1 is SGHNT and CDR2 is YYREEE (reference sequence). Deletions cut 5 bases from V and 2 bases from J, with 10 bases between. CDR3 in amino acids: CASREELNTEAFF. The CDR3, as DNA: TGTGCCAGCAGGGAGGAGCTTAACACTGAAGCTTTCTTT.

The chain uses TRBV28 and TRBJ1-2; D remains ambiguous. The germline V gene encodes CDR1 MDHEN and CDR2 SYDVKM. The CDR3 spans 14 residues. Trimming stripped 8 bases from V and 4 bases from J, with 17 bases between. CDR3 protein: CASETLRGGYGYTF. CDR3 DNA: TGTGCCAGCGAGACCCTGCGGGGAGGCTATGGCTACACCTTC.